These T cell receptor beta chains were read from a single sample in a study of human thymus T cells. Clones were sequenced by immunoSEQ multiplex PCR, and TCRdb holds only the in-frame ones, with some missing. The sample has about 130,000 clones, just under 95% seen once. The source material was thymus tissue. These receptors came from a boy in the first two years of life with a congenital heart defect but otherwise immunologically healthy. Both conserved end residues are part of each CDR3. The D gene is left open where the match is weak. Expanded clones get a size class; other rows say once, few or many, or leave the size out.

v_call	j_call	clone_size	d_call	cdr3_aa	cdr3_nt
TRBV7-2	TRBJ2-3	.	.	CASSLARSNVTDTQYF	TGTGCCAGCAGCTTAGCGCGGTCGAACGTCACAGATACGCAGTATTTT
TRBV6-5	TRBJ2-7	.	.	CASRDKQGEQYF	TGTGCCAGCAGGGACAAACAGGGCGAGCAGTACTTC
TRBV9	TRBJ2-1	.	TRBD2	CASSVGERGGNEQFF	TGTGCCAGCAGCGTAGGGGAGCGGGGGGGCAATGAGCAGTTCTTC
TRBV4-1	TRBJ1-5	.	.	CASSQETGLDIYSNQPQHF	TGCGCCAGCAGCCAAGAAACAGGGCTGGATATATATAGCAATCAGCCCCAGCATTTT
TRBV7-9	TRBJ2-5	once	TRBD2	CASSLSGRLAGKETQYF	TGTGCCAGCAGCTTATCTGGGCGGCTAGCGGGGAAAGAGACCCAGTACTTC
TRBV6-5	TRBJ1-1	.	.	CASSYGAETEAFF	TGTGCCAGCAGTTACGGTGCAGAGACTGAAGCTTTCTTT
TRBV11-2	TRBJ1-4	.	TRBD1	CASSPHRGDHNEKLFF	TGTGCCAGCAGCCCTCACAGGGGGGATCATAATGAAAAACTGTTTTTT
TRBV11-2	TRBJ1-1	.	.	CASSLDPRRNTEAFF	TGTGCCAGCAGCTTAGACCCCCGACGGAACACTGAAGCTTTCTTT
TRBV27	TRBJ2-7	.	.	CASSPLREKYYEQYF	TGTGCCAGCAGCCCCTTACGGGAGAAGTACTACGAGCAGTACTTC
TRBV25-1	TRBJ2-7	.	.	CASSHQGTYEQYF	TGTGCCAGCAGTCACCAGGGTACCTACGAGCAGTACTTC
TRBV5-6	TRBJ2-1	.	.	CASSWGDSINEQFF	TGTGCCAGCAGCTGGGGGGACTCGATCAATGAGCAGTTCTTC
TRBV5-1	TRBJ1-6	.	TRBD1	CASKPGGKAPLHF	TGCGCCAGCAAACCAGGGGGTAAGGCACCCCTCCACTTT
TRBV19	TRBJ2-2	once	.	CASGHLGHQYTGELFF	TGTGCCAGTGGTCATCTGGGGCACCAATATACCGGGGAGCTGTTTTTT
TRBV28	TRBJ2-5	.	TRBD2	CASSPGLTLREETQYF	TGTGCCAGCAGTCCGGGACTAACCCTTCGGGAAGAGACCCAGTACTTC
TRBV28	TRBJ1-1	.	.	CASQGSLMNTEAFF	TGTGCCAGCCAGGGTTCCCTTATGAACACTGAAGCTTTCTTT
TRBV7-9	TRBJ1-4	.	.	CASSLAQPGVDEKLFF	TGTGCCAGCAGCTTAGCGCAACCAGGGGTGGATGAAAAACTGTTTTTT
TRBV18	TRBJ1-3	.	.	CASSSRISGNTIYF	TGTGCCAGCTCAAGCCGGATCTCTGGAAACACCATATATTTT
TRBV6-4	TRBJ2-7	.	.	CASKVPGHFYEQYF	TGTGCCAGCAAAGTCCCGGGACACTTCTACGAGCAGTACTTC
TRBV29-1	TRBJ2-3	.	TRBD2	CSVEEGVASGRTDTQYF	TGCAGCGTTGAAGAGGGGGTAGCTAGCGGCCGCACAGATACGCAGTATTTT
TRBV11-3	TRBJ2-1	.	.	CASCNKGESEQFF	TGTGCCAGCTGTAACAAGGGCGAGAGTGAGCAGTTCTTC
TRBV7-2	TRBJ2-1	.	TRBD2	CASSLISGGYNEQFF	TGTGCCAGCAGCTTGATCAGCGGGGGCTACAATGAGCAGTTCTTC
TRBV19	TRBJ1-6	.	.	CASSIPGYSPLHF	TGTGCCAGTAGTATCCCCGGCTATTCACCCCTCCACTTT
TRBV30	TRBJ1-6	.	.	CAWSVRRVPPLHF	TGTGCCTGGAGTGTACGGAGGGTACCACCCCTCCACTTT
TRBV4-1	TRBJ1-1	.	TRBD1	CASSRGKRAGGAFF	TGCGCCAGCAGCCGGGGCAAAAGGGCAGGGGGAGCTTTCTTT
TRBV11-3	TRBJ2-3	.	.	CASSLEGVPDTQYF	TGTGCCAGCAGCTTAGAGGGGGTCCCAGATACGCAGTATTTT
TRBV5-8	TRBJ1-2	.	.	CASSLAGDNYGYTF	TGTGCCAGCAGCTTGGCAGGGGATAACTATGGCTACACCTTC
TRBV7-2	TRBJ2-3	once	TRBD2	CASSLFPYFFPGGSDTQYF	TGTGCCAGCAGCTTATTCCCCTATTTTTTCCCGGGGGGGTCAGATACGCAGTATTTT
TRBV28	TRBJ1-3	.	.	CASTLRSGLGGNTIYF	TGTGCCAGCACCCTTAGGTCTGGGCTGGGGGGAAACACCATATATTTT
TRBV12-5	TRBJ1-1	.	.	CASGSPRAGEYTEAFF	TGTGCTAGTGGTTCCCCACGGGCAGGGGAGTACACTGAAGCTTTCTTT
TRBV5-6	TRBJ2-7	.	TRBD2	CASSLGLASSYEQYF	TGTGCCAGCAGCTTGGGACTAGCGAGCTCCTACGAGCAGTACTTC
TRBV19	TRBJ2-2	.	.	CASSIQIDRRNTGELFF	TGTGCCAGTAGTATACAGATAGACAGGAGGAACACCGGGGAGCTGTTTTTT
TRBV7-9	TRBJ1-4	.	.	CASSFAGAENEKLFF	TGTGCCAGCAGCTTCGCGGGGGCGGAGAATGAAAAACTGTTTTTT
TRBV5-4	TRBJ2-3	.	.	CASSSGDGTTDTQYF	TGTGCCAGCAGCTCGGGGGACGGGACCACAGATACGCAGTATTTT
TRBV9	TRBJ2-7	.	TRBD1	CASSGQGNEQYF	TGTGCCAGCAGCGGACAGGGCAACGAGCAGTACTTC
TRBV5-6	TRBJ2-7	.	TRBD2	CASSYWASGVGSYEQYF	TGTGCCAGCAGCTACTGGGCTAGCGGCGTTGGGTCCTACGAGCAGTACTTC
TRBV9	TRBJ1-2	once	.	CASSVLLWSGRSLYGYTF	TGTGCCAGCAGCGTGTTACTGTGGTCGGGCAGATCACTCTATGGCTACACCTTC
TRBV28	TRBJ2-7	.	.	CASSLGRRRGGKNYEQYF	TGTGCCAGCAGCCTGGGGCGTCGCAGGGGAGGAAAAAACTACGAGCAGTACTTC